The 22 T cell receptor beta chains below all came from one sample that was sequenced in a study of CD8+ T cells in alopecia areata. Treatment described: oral pan-JAK inhibitor, 5-10 mg twice daily. It was cDNA, reverse transcribed from extracted RNA, that served as the sequencing template. This table comes from immunoSEQ multiplex PCR, and its TCRdb copy is limited to in-frame clones, with some not included. The sample lists 150,000 to 250,000 clones; about 60% were seen once. The sample here was CD4+ T cells sorted from blood, taken at week 4, from a patient treated with tofacitinib. Source of these receptors: a human donor with alopecia areata.

This clone has a handful of counts. V gene TRBV28 combines with J gene TRBJ2-2, with a possible D match to TRBD2 (7 bases). The CDR3 length is 15 residues. The ends were cut back, 8 bases at V and 4 bases at J, with 17 bases in the middle. Germline loops: CDR1 MDHEN, CDR2 SYDVKM. For the CDR3, the DNA is TGTGCCAGCGTTCGTTCGGCGGGGGCCACCGGGGAGCTGTTTTTT. Translation gives CASVRSAGATGELFF. The whole variable domain, remainder taken from reference TRBV28 and TRBJ2-2, is DVKVTQSSRYLVKRTGEKVFLECVQDMDHENMFWYRQDPGLGLRLIYFSYDVKMKEKGDIPEGYSVSREKKERFSLILESASTNQTSMYLCASVRSAGATGELFFGEGSRLTVL.

The chain is built from TRBV6-5 and TRBJ1-1; D is ambiguous. CDR3 size: 13 residues. V gave up 7 bases and J gave up 0 bases, with 9 bases separating them. CDR1 MNHEY and CDR2 SVGAGI come from the germline V gene. DNA for the CDR3: TGTGCCAGCATGCGGAACCTGAACACTGAAGCTTTCTTT. Residues: CASMRNLNTEAFF.

The chain uses TRBV10-3 and TRBJ2-7; weak D call: TRBD1 (6 bases). Per germline, CDR1 ENHRY and CDR2 SYGVKD. The germline V and J ends were trimmed by 7 bases and 0 bases, with 19 bases remaining between them. There are 16 residues in the CDR3. CDR3 nucleotides: TGTGCCATCACACCAACAGGGAAACGGGGCTCCTACGAGCAGTACTTC. This gives the protein CAITPTGKRGSYEQYF.

This clone has more than one count but fewer than ten. This chain uses TRBV28 with TRBJ2-5, with D perhaps matching TRBD1 (6 bases). This CDR3 is 15 amino acids long. With 3 bases removed from V and 5 bases from J, the gap between germline ends came to 16 bases. The germline V gene has CDR1 MDHEN and CDR2 SYDVKM. The CDR3 DNA is TGTGCCAGCAGTTTTGGATCAGGGGAGAGGGAGACCCAGTACTTC. Protein: CASSFGSGERETQYF.

This chain connects TRBV4-1 to TRBJ1-2; no reliable D call. The V end lost 0 bases, the J end lost 10 bases, and 12 bases lay between the germline ends. The V gene's germline CDR1 is MGHRA and CDR2 YSYEKL. The CDR3 loop spans 13 amino acids. Written as DNA, the CDR3 is TGCGCCAGCAGCCAAGATCGTGCGAGGGTCTACACCTTC. Residues: CASSQDRARVYTF.

To note about this clone: A junction end diverges from the germline sequence, so it may reflect a read error. The rearrangement links TRBV2 to TRBJ1-5; D is unresolved. Germline values: CDR1 SNHLY, CDR2 FYNNEI. CDR3 size: 14 residues. Written as DNA, the CDR3 is TGTGCCAGCAGCGAAGCAGTGGTAAGGCAGCCCCAGCATTTT. Amino acids: CASSEAVVRQPQHF. Supplemented by reference TRBV2 and TRBJ1-5, the full variable domain reads EPEVTQTPSHQVTQMGQEVILRCVPISNHLYFYWYRQILGQKVEFLVSFYNNEISEKSEIFDDQFSVERPDGSNFTLKIRSTKLEDSAMYFCASSEAVVRQPQHFGDGTRLSIL.

This chain uses TRBV27 with TRBJ1-2; the D is unclear. Germline loops: CDR1 MNHEY, CDR2 SMNVEV (reference sequence). Trimming cost V 0 bases and J 4 bases, with 12 bases left between them. The CDR3 contains 15 residues. CDR3 sequence reads: CASSLSSRNPYGYTF. CDR3 nucleotide sequence: TGTGCCAGCAGTTTATCTTCTAGGAACCCCTATGGCTACACCTTC.

V is TRBV5-6 and J is TRBJ2-7; tentatively, D is TRBD1 (6 bases). The CDR3 sequence is 18 residues long. The V end was cut by 1 base, the J end by 3 bases, with 23 bases between. In germline, CDR1 is SGHDT, CDR2 YYEEEE. The CDR3, as DNA: TGTGCCAGCAGCTTGTTGGCGCTAACAGGGATATTGCGCTACGAGCAGTACTTC. This gives the protein CASSLLALTGILRYEQYF. The full variable domain, in which reference TRBV5-6 and TRBJ2-7 provide the parts outside the CDR3, is DAGVTQSPTHLIKTRGQQVTLRCSPKSGHDTVSWYQQALGQGPQFIFQYYEEEERQRGNFPDRFSGHQFPNYSSELNVNALLLGDSALYLCASSLLALTGILRYEQYFGPGTRLTVT.

This rearrangement joins TRBV29-1 to TRBJ2-5, with D perhaps matching TRBD2 (5 bases). Germline V lookup: CDR1 SQVTM, CDR2 ANQGSEA. V lost 7 bases to trimming and J lost 5 bases, with 14 bases between them. The CDR3 loop spans 12 amino acids. The CDR3 bases are TGCAGCGCCGCGGGTGGTGGGGAGACCCAGTACTTC. Protein sequence: CSAAGGGETQYF. Supplemented by reference TRBV29-1 and TRBJ2-5, the full variable domain reads SAVISQKPSRDICQRGTSLTIQCQVDSQVTMMFWYRQQPGQSLTLIATANQGSEATYESGFVIDKFPISRPNLTFSTLTVSNMSPEDSSIYLCSAAGGGETQYFGPGTRLLVL.

The sample holds a few counts of this clone. The chain employs TRBV5-1 and TRBJ2-1; D is undetermined. The CDR3 spans 15 residues. Trimming cost V 0 bases and J 8 bases, with 15 bases left between them. The V gene's germline CDR1 is SGHRS and CDR2 YFSETQ. The CDR3, as DNA: TGCGCCAGCAGCTTGGAACTAAGAACGGATCATGAGCAGTTCTTC. The encoded protein is CASSLELRTDHEQFF. Looking up the rest from reference TRBV5-1 and TRBJ2-1 gives the full variable domain: KAGVTQTPRYLIKTRGQQVTLSCSPISGHRSVSWYQQTPGQGLQFLFEYFSETQRNKGNFPGRFSGRQFSNSRSEMNVSTLELGDSALYLCASSLELRTDHEQFFGPGTRLTVL.

This clone showed up just a few times. V usage is TRBV30 and J usage is TRBJ2-2; D ambiguous. In germline, CDR1 is GTSNPN, CDR2 SVGIG (reference sequence). This CDR3 is built from 14 residues. Deletions cut 6 bases from V and 1 base from J, with 12 bases between. CDR3 DNA sequence: TGTGCCTGTCTCACGGATCGGAACACCGGGGAGCTGTTTTTT. Amino acids: CACLTDRNTGELFF.

The gene calls are TRBV7-6 and TRBJ2-3; D gene unclear. Germline loops: CDR1 SGHVS, CDR2 FNYEAQ. The CDR3 consists of 15 residues. Trimming stripped 2 bases from V and 0 bases from J, with 9 bases between. CDR3 sequence (DNA): TGTGCCAGCAGCTTAAGTCGACGTAGCACAGATACGCAGTATTTT. It specifies CASSLSRRSTDTQYF.

The chain carries TRBV5-1 and TRBJ1-1; D is undetermined. This CDR3 is built from 13 residues. The germline gives CDR1 SGHRS, CDR2 YFSETQ. The V end was cut by 2 bases, the J end by 6 bases, with 11 bases between. The CDR3 sequence: CASSLTAASEAFF. CDR3 in DNA: TGCGCCAGCAGCTTAACAGCCGCCTCTGAAGCTTTCTTT.

About this clone: Other DNA sequences of this sample code for an identical CDR3. The V gene is TRBV29-1, the J gene TRBJ1-6; a weak D match, TRBD1 (5 bases). The CDR3 is 15 amino acids. V was clipped by 0 bases and J by 6 bases, with 12 bases between them. Germline CDR1 reads SQVTM; CDR2 reads ANQGSEA. Written as DNA, the CDR3 is TGCAGCGTTGAAGATCTGGGGCAGGGTAATTCACCCCTCCACTTT. This gives the protein CSVEDLGQGNSPLHF.

This chain links TRBV19 with TRBJ2-7; 8 bases agree with TRBD1. V lost 4 bases, J lost 3 bases, and 8 bases stayed unmatched. Germline V gene sequence: CDR1 LNHDA, CDR2 SQIVND (reference sequence). The CDR3 runs to 15 residues. The CDR3 sequence: CASSTQGGNYYEQYF. The CDR3 nucleotides read TGTGCCAGTAGTACACAGGGGGGCAACTACTACGAGCAGTACTTC.

The chain employs TRBV19 and TRBJ2-5; 9 positions agree with TRBD1. The CDR3 totals 16 residues. Germline V gene data show CDR1 as LNHDA and CDR2 as SQIVND (reference sequence). Trimming took 6 bases from V and 5 from J; bases not matched to a gene: 13. The CDR3 nucleotides are TGTGCCAGTAGCTCGAGCCGGGACAGGGACTTGGAGACCCAGTACTTC. Residues: CASSSSRDRDLETQYF.

A few counts support this clone. The V call is TRBV27, the J call TRBJ1-4; 8 positions agree with TRBD1. Germline-derived CDR1 and CDR2 are MNHEY and SMNVEV (reference sequence). The length of the CDR3 is 16 residues. Germline trimming cut 5 bases from V and 4 bases from J; bases unmatched to any gene: 9. CDR3 loop: CASSPDRGRGNEKLFF. CDR3 in DNA: TGTGCCAGCAGTCCCGACAGGGGACGCGGTAATGAAAAACTGTTTTTT.

The V gene is TRBV25-1, the J gene TRBJ2-3, with D unresolved. The CDR3 covers 15 residues. Trimming stripped 0 bases from V and 10 bases from J, with 17 bases between. The V gene's germline CDR1 is MGHDK and CDR2 SYGVNS. The CDR3 DNA is TGTGCCAGCAGTGAATATCCGAAAGACCAAGGAGCGCAGTATTTT. This sequence encodes CASSEYPKDQGAQYF. The full variable domain, its missing parts supplied by reference TRBV25-1 and TRBJ2-3, is EADIYQTPRYLVIGTGKKITLECSQTMGHDKMYWYQQDPGMELHLIHYSYGVNSTEKGDLSSESTVSRIRTEHFPLTLESARPSHTSQYLCASSEYPKDQGAQYFGPGTRLTVL.

This clone turned up a few times. J is TRBJ1-5 and V is TRBV19; perhaps TRBD1 as D (6 bases). The CDR3 covers 15 residues. Trimming shortened V by 6 bases and J by 2 bases, and 14 bases separated the two germline ends. Germline-derived CDR1 and CDR2 are LNHDA and SQIVND (reference sequence). CDR3 bases: TGTGCCAGTAGCCTCAGGGGAAGGGGCAATCAGCCCCAGCATTTT. Its protein product is CASSLRGRGNQPQHF.

The V gene is TRBV30, the J gene TRBJ2-1; TRBD2 agrees at 8 bases. CDR1 GTSNPN and CDR2 SVGIG come from the germline V gene (reference sequence). CDR3 length: 15 amino acids. Trimming removed 3 bases from V and 4 bases from J; junction bases left unmatched: 8. The CDR3 nucleotides are TGTGCCTGGAGCGGGCGGGGGGCCTATTACAATGAGCAGTTCTTC. Translation: CAWSGRGAYYNEQFF. The full variable domain, completed using reference TRBV30 and TRBJ2-1, is SQTIHQWPATLVQPVGSPLSLECTVEGTSNPNLYWYRQAAGRGLQLLFYSVGIGQISSEVPQNLSASRPQDRQFILSSKKLLLSDSGFYLCAWSGRGAYYNEQFFGPGTRLTVL.

V and J are TRBV30 and TRBJ2-1; D remains unclear. The germline CDR1 and CDR2 sequences are GTSNPN and SVGIG (reference sequence). V dropped 5 bases and J dropped 15 bases, with 20 bases sitting between them. This CDR3 comprises 12 residues. The chain's CDR3 is CAWARTITDLFF. The CDR3 DNA is TGTGCCTGGGCCCGAACAATTACGGATTTGTTCTTC.

J is TRBJ1-1 and V is TRBV29-1, with 7 bases identical to TRBD1. J lost 5 bases, V lost 8 bases, and 5 bases had no gene match. Germline CDR1 is SQVTM and CDR2 is ANQGSEA. The CDR3 loop spans 11 amino acids. The DNA for the CDR3 is TGCAGCACTGAACAGGGGACTGAAGCTTTCTTT. Its protein product is CSTEQGTEAFF.